These 23 T cell receptor beta chains share one sample of origin, sequenced in a study of Ad26.COV2.S vaccination and SARS-CoV-2 variants. The data were produced by immunoSEQ multiplex PCR, yet TCRdb's version contains in-frame clones alone and is incomplete. The sample comprises roughly 500,000 clones, around nine tenths of which are singletons, and more than 10% rests with the top ten. Treatment specified: around 19 received Ad26.COV2.S at low or high dose, single or two shots; about five received placebo; per-sample allocation not given. At day 63 after the first vaccine or placebo injection, samples were drawn. The source was peripheral blood, collected in a trial of Ad26.COV2.S vaccine versus placebo. These receptors were obtained from a person between 18 and 65 years old who received the Ad26.COV2.S COVID-19 vaccine or a placebo.

The chain couples TRBV6-2 or TRBV6-3 to TRBJ2-7; D is unresolved. The germline V gene encodes CDR1 MNHEY and CDR2 SVGEGT. This CDR3 spans 12 amino acids. Trimming left V 3 bases short and J 4 bases short, with 7 bases between. The CDR3 coding sequence is TGTGCCAGCAGTTATCGGTGGTACGAGCAGTACTTC. Translated, it gives CASSYRWYEQYF.

The chain has TRBV6-2 or TRBV6-3 and TRBJ2-2, with 9 bases identical to TRBD2. Trimming took 6 bases from V and 5 from J; bases not matched to a gene: 4. CDR1 is MNHEY and CDR2 is SVGEGT in the germline V gene. The CDR3 has 14 residues. The CDR3 loop is CASSHLAGTGELFF. The CDR3 nucleotides are TGTGCCAGCAGCCACCTAGCGGGAACCGGGGAGCTGTTTTTT.

V is TRBV19 and J is TRBJ2-3; D gene uncertain. CDR3 length equals 14 residues. The ends were cut back, 3 bases at V and 5 bases at J, with 12 bases in the middle. CDR1 is LNHDA and CDR2 is SQIVND in the germline V gene (reference sequence). The CDR3 region is CASSMQGLEDTQYF. The DNA of the CDR3 is TGTGCCAGTAGTATGCAAGGTTTAGAAGATACGCAGTATTTT.

The chain carries TRBV29-1 and TRBJ2-7; TRBD1 agrees at 12 bases. Germline trimming cut 4 bases from V and 2 bases from J; bases unmatched to any gene: 3. There are 14 residues in the CDR3. From germline, CDR1 is SQVTM and CDR2 ANQGSEA. CDR3 in amino acids: CSVGGTGGPYEQYF. The CDR3 bases are TGCAGCGTTGGCGGGACAGGGGGCCCCTACGAGCAGTACTTC.

The chain couples TRBV28 to TRBJ1-1; D gene uncertain. With 4 bases removed from V and 1 base from J, the gap between germline ends came to 10 bases. The germline V gene has CDR1 MDHEN and CDR2 SYDVKM. The CDR3 has 14 residues. CDR3 nucleotide sequence: TGTGCCAGCAGTTGGACGGGAACGAACACTGAAGCTTTCTTT. Amino acid sequence: CASSWTGTNTEAFF.

The chain recombines TRBV25-1 with TRBJ2-3; D may correspond to TRBD1 or TRBD2 (6 bases each). This CDR3 is built from 15 residues. V was cut by 8 bases and J by 1 base, with 16 bases left in between. Germline V gene sequence: CDR1 MGHDK, CDR2 SYGVNS. The CDR3 sequence: CASEAPGAGTDTQYF. In DNA, the CDR3 is TGTGCCAGCGAGGCACCGGGGGCCGGCACAGATACGCAGTATTTT.

The rearrangement uses TRBV19 and TRBJ1-5; D unresolved. This CDR3 is built from 12 residues. In germline, CDR1 is LNHDA, CDR2 SQIVND (reference sequence). The V end was cut by 7 bases, the J end by 6 bases, with 10 bases between. CDR3 loop: CASTNSRQPQHF. DNA of the CDR3: TGTGCCAGTACCAATTCCCGTCAGCCCCAGCATTTT.

The chain carries TRBV15 and TRBJ1-1; D gene unclear. CDR1 is LNHNV and CDR2 is YYDKDF in the germline V gene (reference sequence). The V end was cut by 1 base, the J end by 11 bases, with 11 bases between. The CDR3 is made up of 12 amino acids. In DNA, the CDR3 is TGTGCCACCAGCAGAGCGCGAGAAGGGGCTTTCTTT. It codes for CATSRAREGAFF.

The chain recombines TRBV4-3 with TRBJ2-1, with D perhaps matching TRBD2 (6 bases). The CDR3 is 14 residues long. Trimming left V 3 bases short and J 6 bases short, with 12 bases between. Germline CDR1 reads LGHNA; CDR2 reads YSLEER. CDR3 residues: CASSQGEEVNEQFF. The DNA for the CDR3 is TGCGCCAGCAGCCAGGGGGAGGAGGTCAATGAGCAGTTCTTC.

J is TRBJ1-5 and V is TRBV6-1; 10 nucleotides align to TRBD1. The CDR3 runs 16 residues. V dropped 2 bases and J dropped 4; count of bases not matched to a gene: 5. CDR1 and CDR2 (germline): MNHNS, SASEGT. CDR3 sequence: CASSETGTGANQPQHF. The CDR3 DNA reads as TGTGCCAGCAGTGAAACCGGGACAGGGGCGAATCAGCCCCAGCATTTT.

The rearrangement links TRBV30 to TRBJ2-5, with 11 nucleotides matching TRBD1. The germline V gene encodes CDR1 GTSNPN and CDR2 SVGIG (reference sequence). The junction had 3 bases not matched to a gene; V was cut back by 5 bases and J by 4 bases. The CDR3 runs 13 residues. CDR3 bases: TGTGCCTGGTGGACAGGGGGCCGAGAGACCCAGTACTTC. This sequence encodes CAWWTGGRETQYF.

This chain joins TRBV2 and TRBJ2-1; 10 bases are shared with TRBD2. The CDR3 is 16 residues long. V shed 6 bases and J 0 bases; nucleotides not matched to a gene: 5. In germline, CDR1 is SNHLY, CDR2 FYNNEI. CDR3 residues: CASRRGTSDSYNEQFF. CDR3 sequence (DNA): TGTGCCAGCAGGAGGGGGACTAGCGACTCCTACAATGAGCAGTTCTTC. The entire variable domain, with the rest obtained from reference TRBV2 and TRBJ2-1, is as follows: EPEVTQTPSHQVTQMGQEVILRCVPISNHLYFYWYRQILGQKVEFLVSFYNNEISEKSEIFDDQFSVERPDGSNFTLKIRSTKLEDSAMYFCASRRGTSDSYNEQFFGPGTRLTVL.

The gene calls are TRBV7-2 and TRBJ2-5; TRBD2 aligns across 13 bases. V dropped 5 bases and J dropped 4; count of bases not matched to a gene: 13. The CDR3 has 18 residues. Germline V gene data show CDR1 as SGHTA and CDR2 as FQGNSA. The CDR3 loop is CASSPRTSGRFRGETQYF. The CDR3 DNA sequence: TGTGCCAGCAGCCCTCGGACTAGCGGGAGATTTAGGGGAGAGACCCAGTACTTC. The full variable domain, rest sourced from reference TRBV7-2 and TRBJ2-5, is GAGVSQSPSNKVTEKGKDVELRCDPISGHTALYWYRQSLGQGLEFLIYFQGNSAPDKSGLPSDRFSAERTGGSVSTLTIQRTQQEDSAVYLCASSPRTSGRFRGETQYFGPGTRLLVL.

The chain combines TRBV15 with TRBJ2-5; D is perhaps TRBD2 (5 bases). The germline CDR1 and CDR2 sequences are LNHNV and YYDKDF (reference sequence). Trimming took off 1 base at V and 5 bases at J, with 8 bases between the two ends. The CDR3 runs to 13 residues. The CDR3 region is CATSRVLEETQYF. The DNA of the CDR3 is TGTGCCACCAGCAGAGTACTAGAGGAGACCCAGTACTTC.

CDR3 region: CASSIGGRGTDTQYF. The CDR3, as DNA: TGTGCCAGTAGTATAGGAGGGAGGGGCACAGATACGCAGTATTTT. The J gene is TRBJ2-3, the V gene TRBV19, with 7 bases matching TRBD2. J lost 1 base, V lost 1 base, and 2 bases had no gene match. CDR3 size: 15 residues. CDR1 is LNHDA and CDR2 is SQIVND in the germline V gene (reference sequence).

This chain uses TRBV30 with TRBJ1-2, with 7 bases identical to TRBD1. The V and J ends lost 3 bases and 7 bases, in that order; junction bases with no gene match: 11. CDR1 GTSNPN and CDR2 SVGIG come from the germline V gene (reference sequence). The CDR3 runs to 14 residues. CDR3 bases: TGTGCCTGGAGACCACCGGGACAGTCGATTGGCTACACCTTC. This gives the protein CAWRPPGQSIGYTF.

The chain uses TRBV15 and TRBJ1-1; D may be TRBD1 (5 bases). This CDR3 is 14 amino acids long. In germline, CDR1 is LNHNV, CDR2 YYDKDF (reference sequence). Deletions cut 2 bases from V and 5 bases from J, with 12 bases between. CDR3 sequence: CATSRQGFRTEAFF. In DNA form, the CDR3 reads TGTGCCACCAGCAGACAGGGTTTTCGGACTGAAGCTTTCTTT.

The CDR3 DNA reads as TGTGCCAGCAGTTTAGGTTCGGGATTAGGTTCCTATAATTCACCCCTCCACTTT. Encoded protein: CASSLGSGLGSYNSPLHF. The rearrangement uses TRBV28 and TRBJ1-6; D is unclear. From germline, CDR1 is MDHEN and CDR2 SYDVKM. Trimming took 2 bases from V and 1 from J, leaving 15 bases between them. CDR3 length: 18 amino acids.

On this clone: Compared with germline, one end of the junction differs, possibly owing to a read error. The chain carries TRBV19 and TRBJ2-1; 7 bases map to TRBD1. The CDR3 has 15 amino acids. CDR1 is LNHDA, CDR2 SQIVND, per germline (reference sequence). For the CDR3, the DNA is TGTGCCAGTAGCATAGCAATGGGACAGTACAATGAGCAGTTCTTC. The encoded protein is CASSIAMGQYNEQFF.

The chain is built from TRBV5-1 and TRBJ2-1, with 10 bases aligning to TRBD1. CDR1 is SGHRS and CDR2 is YFSETQ in the germline V gene. This CDR3 contains 15 residues. The trim removed 4 bases at V and 6 bases at J, leaving 7 bases unmatched. DNA for the CDR3: TGCGCCAGCAGCCCAGGGGGGACAGGGGCCAATGAGCAGTTCTTC. Amino acid sequence: CASSPGGTGANEQFF.

This clone showed up just once. This chain connects TRBV7-9 to TRBJ1-6; 10 bases fit TRBD1. The ends lost 5 bases at V and 10 bases at J; junction bases unmatched: 11. Germline V CDR1 and CDR2: SEHNR, FQNEAQ (reference sequence). This CDR3 region has 16 residues. This CDR3 is CASSPLATGGISPLHF. CDR3 nucleotide sequence: TGTGCCAGCAGCCCCTTGGCGACAGGGGGCATATCACCCCTCCACTTT.

The V gene is TRBV14, the J gene TRBJ2-7; 11 bases are shared with TRBD2. The CDR3 sequence is 15 residues long. CDR1 is SGHDN, CDR2 FVKESK, per germline. With 5 bases clipped from V and 5 bases from J, the junction kept 8 bases outside the gene matches. The CDR3 here is CASSELAGVYHEQYF. In nucleotides, the CDR3 is TGTGCCAGCAGCGAACTAGCGGGAGTTTACCACGAGCAGTACTTC.

The chain links TRBV6-4 to TRBJ2-1; D is ambiguous. CDR1 and CDR2 (germline): MRHNA, SNTAGT. Trimming left V 2 bases short and J 0 bases short, with 11 bases between. The CDR3 extends over 16 amino acids. The CDR3 region is CASSDRASSSYNEQFF. DNA of the CDR3: TGTGCCAGCAGTGACCGGGCTTCCAGCTCCTACAATGAGCAGTTCTTC.